This entry is about one TCR beta chain. Its target is unknown. V lost 7 bases and J lost 9, with 16 bases in between. There are 14 residues in the CDR3. In TCRdb, the reads were re-called with MiXCR into one record per CDR3 protein. The sample consists of 750,000 to 900,000 distinct CDR3 sequences, about 28% of them appearing once. This entry is derived from a study of T cell repertoires in cytomegalovirus infection. The study, taken as a whole, reports: Across the ex vivo response, the dominant clonotypes were HLA-C-restricted CMV-specific TCR beta clonotypes.

The source material was cultured CD8+ T cells from PBMCs, sampled from culture after CMV antigen stimulation. The TCR comes from a human donor in good health (CMV status not recorded). Some clones in this sample may be carry-over from other donors' samples. The V and J genes are TRBV7-1 and TRBJ1-6; D gene unclear. TRBV7-1 is designated an ORF whose function remains uncertain. Here the CDR3 DNA reads TGTGCCAGCACCCCGAACGGGGTCTCTTCACCCCTCCACTTT. Its translation: CASTPNGVSSPLHF.